Detailed here is one TCR beta chain. Its matching antigen is unknown. The entry originates in a study of T-cell memory formation after mild COVID-19. TCRdb re-called the 5' RACE reads through MiXCR, storing one row per CDR3 protein. Of around 120,000 distinct CDR3 sequences listed, roughly 15% are singletons. The CDR3 contains 15 residues. Germline-derived CDR1 and CDR2 are MNHEY and SVGAGI. Trimming took 3 bases from V and 7 from J, leaving 16 bases between them. Whole-study findings and limits: Clones shrinking between day 15 and 85 showed a balanced CD4/CD8 split, and those that grew later tilted toward CD4+. Within pre-infection memory, some responding clones were found, suggesting cross-reactive memory joined.

The V and J genes are TRBV6-5 and TRBJ1-5; TRBD1 might be the D (5 bases). The sequencing input was PBMCs or a T cell subset sorted from them (not recorded which). The sequence derives from an adult woman who had mild COVID-19 (a few samples of this study predate the infection). Cell type and time point are not known. The CDR3 reads CASSYSGGRYQPQHF. The CDR3, as DNA: TGTGCCAGCAGTTATTCGGGGGGGAGGTACCAGCCCCAGCATTTT.